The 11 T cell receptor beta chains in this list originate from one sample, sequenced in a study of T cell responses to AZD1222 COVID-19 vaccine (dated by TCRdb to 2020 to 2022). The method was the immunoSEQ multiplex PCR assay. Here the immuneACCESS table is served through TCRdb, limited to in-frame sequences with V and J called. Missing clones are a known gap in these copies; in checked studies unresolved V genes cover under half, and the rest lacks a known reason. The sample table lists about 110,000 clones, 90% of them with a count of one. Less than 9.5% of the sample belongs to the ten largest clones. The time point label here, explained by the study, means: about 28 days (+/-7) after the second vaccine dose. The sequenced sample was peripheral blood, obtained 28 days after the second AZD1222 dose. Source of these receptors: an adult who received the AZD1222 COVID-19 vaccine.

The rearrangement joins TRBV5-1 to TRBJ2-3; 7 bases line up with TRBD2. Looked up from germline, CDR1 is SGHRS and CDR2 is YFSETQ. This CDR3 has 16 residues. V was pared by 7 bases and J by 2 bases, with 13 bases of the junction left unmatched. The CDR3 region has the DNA TGCGCCAGCGCCGTAACAGTGGGGGGGACCACAGATACGCAGTATTTT. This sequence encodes CASAVTVGGTTDTQYF.

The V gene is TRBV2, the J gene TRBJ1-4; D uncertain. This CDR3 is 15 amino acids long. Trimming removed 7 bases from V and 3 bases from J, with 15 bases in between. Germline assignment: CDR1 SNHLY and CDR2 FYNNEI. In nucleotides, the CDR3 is TGTGCCAGCAAAAGGGAGGGCAGCTCTAATGAAAAACTGTTTTTT. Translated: CASKREGSSNEKLFF.

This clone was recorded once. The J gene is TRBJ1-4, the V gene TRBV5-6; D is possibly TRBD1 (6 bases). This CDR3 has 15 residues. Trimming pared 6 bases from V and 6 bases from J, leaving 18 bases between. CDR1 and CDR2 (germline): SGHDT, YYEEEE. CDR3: CASNIARTEDEKLFF. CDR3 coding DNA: TGTGCCAGCAACATTGCGCGGACAGAGGATGAAAAACTGTTTTTT.

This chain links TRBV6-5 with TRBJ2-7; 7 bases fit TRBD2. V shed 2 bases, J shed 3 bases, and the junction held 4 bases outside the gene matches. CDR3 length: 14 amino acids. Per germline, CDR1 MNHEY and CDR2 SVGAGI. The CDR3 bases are TGTGCCAGCAGTTACCTGGGGGGGGGCTACGAGCAGTACTTC. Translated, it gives CASSYLGGGYEQYF.

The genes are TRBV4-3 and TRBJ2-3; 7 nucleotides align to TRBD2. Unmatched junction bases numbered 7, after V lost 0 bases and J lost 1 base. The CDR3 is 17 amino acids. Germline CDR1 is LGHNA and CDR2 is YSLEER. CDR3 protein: CASSQDLGGGGTDTQYF. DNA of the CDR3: TGCGCCAGCAGCCAAGATTTGGGGGGAGGGGGCACAGATACGCAGTATTTT.

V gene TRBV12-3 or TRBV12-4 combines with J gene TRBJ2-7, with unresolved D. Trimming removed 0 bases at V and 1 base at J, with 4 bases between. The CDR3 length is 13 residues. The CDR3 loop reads CASSLAPSYEQYF. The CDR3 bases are TGTGCCAGCAGTTTAGCTCCGTCCTACGAGCAGTACTTC.

The DNA for the CDR3 is TGTGCCAGTAGTCGCGGAGGACGTTTAGGCACAGATACGCAGTATTTT. Protein product: CASSRGGRLGTDTQYF. V gene TRBV19 combines with J gene TRBJ2-3, with a tentative D call TRBD2 (5 bases). V was trimmed by 5 bases and J by 1 base, leaving 16 bases between them. Germline V gene data show CDR1 as LNHDA and CDR2 as SQIVND (reference sequence). The CDR3 is made up of 16 amino acids.

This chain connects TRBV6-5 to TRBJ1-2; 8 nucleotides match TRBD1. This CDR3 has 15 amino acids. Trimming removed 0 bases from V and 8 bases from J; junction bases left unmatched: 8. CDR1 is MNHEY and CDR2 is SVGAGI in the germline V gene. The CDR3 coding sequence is TGTGCCAGCAGTTACTCGGCAGGGGGCGAGGAGGGCTACACCTTC. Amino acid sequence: CASSYSAGGEEGYTF.

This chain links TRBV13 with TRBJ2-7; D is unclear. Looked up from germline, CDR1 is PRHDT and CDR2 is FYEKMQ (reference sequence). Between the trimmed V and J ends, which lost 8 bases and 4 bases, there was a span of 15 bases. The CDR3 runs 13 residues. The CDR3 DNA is TGTGCCAGCGGCCCCTCCGTCAGGTACGAGCAGTACTTC. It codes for CASGPSVRYEQYF.

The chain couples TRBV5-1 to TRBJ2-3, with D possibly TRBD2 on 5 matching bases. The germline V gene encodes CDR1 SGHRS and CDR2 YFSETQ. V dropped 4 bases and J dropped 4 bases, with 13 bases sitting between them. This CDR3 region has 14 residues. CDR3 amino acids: CASSTRLGPDTQYF. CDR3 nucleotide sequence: TGCGCCAGCAGCACTAGGCTAGGCCCAGATACGCAGTATTTT. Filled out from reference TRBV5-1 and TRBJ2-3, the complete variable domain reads KAGVTQTPRYLIKTRGQQVTLSCSPISGHRSVSWYQQTPGQGLQFLFEYFSETQRNKGNFPGRFSGRQFSNSRSEMNVSTLELGDSALYLCASSTRLGPDTQYFGPGTRLTVL.

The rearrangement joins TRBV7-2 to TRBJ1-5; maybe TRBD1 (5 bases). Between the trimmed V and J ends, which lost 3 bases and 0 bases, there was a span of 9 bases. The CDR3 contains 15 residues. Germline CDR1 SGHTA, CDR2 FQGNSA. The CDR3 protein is CASSLGPSSNQPQHF. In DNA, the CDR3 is TGTGCCAGCAGCTTGGGACCCTCTAGCAATCAGCCCCAGCATTTT.